Listed below are T cell receptor beta chains from one sample, sequenced in a study of shared clonotypes between healthy human individuals. Only in-frame clones appear in the TCRdb table, and some are missing; sequencing was by immunoSEQ multiplex PCR. The table records 1 million to 1.3 million clones, around 78% of them present only once. The sequenced sample was memory CD4+ T cells from PBMCs. The receptor source for this set is a man aged 18 to 30 in good health. Some clones in this sample may be carry-over from other donors' samples. CDR3s include the opening cysteine and the closing phenylalanine or tryptophan. The D gene is left open where the match is weak. A clone size is listed for some rows: how often the clone was seen (once, few, many), or a class if it is expanded.

clone_size d_call j_call v_call cdr3_aa cdr3_nt
. . TRBJ1-2 TRBV6-5 CASSTERGAGYGYTF TGTGCCAGCAGTACGGAAAGGGGCGCAGGTTATGGCTACACCTTC
. TRBD2 TRBJ2-7 TRBV2 CASSAGLAGRYEQYF TGTGCCAGCAGTGCTGGACTAGCGGGACGATACGAGCAGTACTTC
few . TRBJ1-1 TRBV19 CASSTNADTEAFF TGTGCCAGTAGTACAAATGCGGACACTGAAGCTTTCTTT
. . TRBJ2-6 TRBV7-9 CASSRGVIGGPSGANVLTF TGTGCCAGCAGCCGAGGGGTGATAGGTGGGCCCTCTGGGGCCAACGTCCTGACTTTC
few . TRBJ1-5 TRBV6-6 CASSGRRGADQPQHF TGTGCCAGCAGTGGTCGTCGGGGGGCTGATCAGCCCCAGCATTTT
. . TRBJ2-7 TRBV10-1 CASSEEGGGRAEQYF TGCGCCAGCAGTGAGGAGGGGGGGGGTAGGGCCGAGCAGTACTTC
once TRBD2 TRBJ2-7 TRBV7-9 CASIAAGGYEQYF TGTGCCAGCATTGCGGCGGGAGGCTACGAGCAGTACTTC
. TRBD2 TRBJ2-7 TRBV5-1 CASREAYEQYF TGCGCCAGCCGGGAGGCCTACGAGCAGTACTTC
. TRBD2 TRBJ2-1 TRBV7-2 CASRSGRLAGSGNYNEQFF TGTGCCAGCAGGTCCGGGAGACTAGCGGGGTCCGGGAATTACAATGAGCAGTTCTTC
. . TRBJ1-2 TRBV27 CASSPIEMNYGYTF TGTGCCAGCAGCCCGATCGAAATGAACTATGGCTACACCTTC
. . TRBJ2-7 TRBV28 CASSLRYEQYF TGTGCCAGCAGTTTACGCTACGAGCAGTACTTC
few . TRBJ1-1 TRBV19 CASTWRGSTEAFF TGTGCCAGTACATGGAGGGGTAGCACTGAAGCTTTCTTT
. . TRBJ1-5 TRBV7-7 CASSPGLGQPQHF TGTGCCAGCAGCCCGGGGTTAGGACAGCCCCAGCATTTT
. TRBD1 TRBJ2-7 TRBV7-3 CASGRDRDSYEQYF TGTGCCAGCGGCCGGGACAGGGATTCCTACGAGCAGTACTTC
. . TRBJ1-4 TRBV27 CATLSGPGHNEKLFF TGTGCCACCCTCTCTGGACCCGGCCATAATGAAAAACTGTTTTTT
. TRBD1 TRBJ1-1 TRBV6-1 CASSPGQGRLTEAFF TGTGCCAGCAGCCCCGGACAGGGGAGATTGACTGAAGCTTTCTTT
many TRBD2 TRBJ2-7 TRBV5-1 CASSLVISGSYEQYF TGCGCCAGCAGCTTGGTTATTAGCGGGAGTTACGAGCAGTACTTC
once . TRBJ2-6 TRBV4-2 CASAIDGGQSFSGANVLTF TGTGCCAGCGCCATCGACGGGGGACAGTCTTTCTCTGGGGCCAACGTCCTGACTTTC
. TRBD2 TRBJ2-3 TRBV7-2 CASSLAGRGINTQYF TGTGCCAGCAGCTTAGCGGGGAGGGGAATTAATACGCAGTATTTT
. . TRBJ2-2 TRBV5-1 CASSFPLTTGELFF TGCGCCAGCAGCTTTCCACTGACGACCGGGGAGCTGTTTTTT
. TRBD1 TRBJ2-5 TRBV7-2 CASSSPRDRLQETQYF TGTGCCAGCAGCTCCCCAAGGGACAGGTTGCAGGAGACCCAGTACTTC
. TRBD2 TRBJ2-3 TRBV11-2 CASSRTSGSTDTQYF TGTGCCAGCAGCCGTACTAGCGGGAGCACAGATACGCAGTATTTT
. TRBD1 TRBJ2-5 TRBV19 CASSPRQGEETQYF TGTGCCAGTAGTCCACGACAGGGCGAAGAGACCCAGTACTTC
. . TRBJ1-2 TRBV2 CASSDGSGAAYGYTF TGTGCCAGCAGTGACGGCAGCGGGGCCGCCTATGGCTACACCTTC
. . TRBJ2-1 TRBV5-4 CASSSWGDNEQFF TGTGCCAGCAGCTCATGGGGGGACAATGAGCAGTTCTTC
. . TRBJ1-2 TRBV2 CASSPVGYTF TGTGCCAGCAGCCCGGTGGGCTACACCTTC
. . TRBJ1-2 TRBV28 CASSFPLGNGYGYTF TGTGCCAGCAGTTTCCCCTTAGGTAATGGCTATGGCTACACCTTC
. TRBD2 TRBJ2-7 TRBV6-5 CASSYDSGREITYF TGTGCCAGCAGTTACGATAGCGGGAGAGAAATTACGTACTTC